This T cell receptor beta chain was sequenced during a study of T cell responses to AZD1222 COVID-19 vaccine. General observations from the study: Donors in the cohort were predominantly white British and more often female, and clonal diversity was possibly underestimated. As reported, nearly half of all spike-specific TCRs target variant regions that are unmutated. Vaccination with two AZD1222 doses was followed by a rise in Spike-specific TCR breadth and depth. Among those given AZD1222, only five or six were seropositive at baseline.

To note about this clone: Its specificity is unknown.

The protocol was immunoSEQ multiplex PCR, while the TCRdb copy is restricted to in-frame clones and leaves out a portion. The sample yields 150,000 to 200,000 clones, roughly 92% seen once. CDR1 and CDR2 from the germline V gene are LGHDT and YNNKEL (reference sequence). This CDR3 spans 19 amino acids. Trimming at V came to 2 bases and at J to 0 bases, leaving 11 bases not matched to a gene. The material was peripheral blood, obtained 28 days after the second AZD1222 dose. This chain links TRBV3-1 (or the pseudogene TRBV3-2) with TRBJ1-5, with 9 bases that match TRBD1. This clonotype was sampled from an adult who received the AZD1222 COVID-19 vaccine. Written as DNA, the CDR3 is TGTGCCAGCAGCCAACCTCCTTTAGACAGGGGGAATAGCAATCAGCCCCAGCATTTT. Amino acids: CASSQPPLDRGNSNQPQHF.